This T cell receptor beta chain was obtained from a study of cytomegalovirus exposure and HLA in healthy donors. Germline CDR1 is MDHEN and CDR2 is SYDVKM. The CDR3 is made up of 14 amino acids. V dropped 3 bases and J dropped 4; count of bases not matched to a gene: 3. Study-level results: Reports showed the classifier diagnosing cytomegalovirus status with high specificity and sensitivity.

The PCR employed 60 Vbeta primers together with 13 Jbeta primers. TCRdb's table, derived via immunoSEQ multiplex PCR, lists solely in-frame clones and lacks some. This table holds some 190,000 clones, over 60% found once. Of note for this clone: What it recognizes is unknown.

The clonotype was recovered from a man younger than 45 in good health and CMV-seropositive. Material: PBMCs. The rearrangement links TRBV28 to TRBJ2-7, with 10 bases matching TRBD1. The CDR3 sequence is CASSLDRGGYEQYF. The CDR3 bases are TGTGCCAGCAGTTTGGACAGGGGGGGATACGAGCAGTACTTC.